This T cell receptor (beta chain) appears in the sequencing data of a study of CD8 T cells in ankylosing spondylitis. Notes on the study in general: With a CD8+ phenotype, disease-linked clones were relatively rare in peripheral blood.

TCRdb passed the 5' RACE reads through MiXCR, listing each CDR3 protein once. Counted here are roughly 42,000 distinct CDR3 sequences, less than 3% occurring once; the ten biggest clones make up roughly 4.4%. Many counts were recorded for this clonotype. Antigen: not known. CDR1 SGDLS and CDR2 YYNGEE come from the germline V gene. The CDR3 sequence is 16 residues long. J was trimmed by 4 bases and V by 0 bases; bases with no gene match: 5. The chain employs TRBV9 and TRBJ2-3, with 10 bases fitting TRBD2. The sequenced sample was blood, either unsorted or a sorted T cell fraction (not recorded which). The receptor's source is a male donor with ankylosing spondylitis or in good health (not recorded which). This CDR3 reads CASSVGLAGAPDTQYF. As DNA, the CDR3 is TGTGCCAGCAGCGTAGGCCTAGCGGGAGCCCCAGATACGCAGTATTTT.